The sequence of this TCR beta chain was determined in a study of tumor-infiltrating lymphocytes in primary liver carcinoma. Investigators took RNA and DNA out together from 20-30 mg of unsorted bulk tissue. Each of the tumor samples contained in excess of 75% viable tumor cells. Synthesis of TCR beta cDNA was carried out from around 500 ng total RNA with a constant-region primer. Libraries covering TCR beta were generated through three nested multiplex PCR rounds (using a slightly modified ARM-PCR). With TRBV1-TRBV30 forward primers and a C-beta reverse primer, the first two PCR rounds were run for roughly 10 cycles each. TCRdb reprocessed the multiplex PCR reads with MiXCR, giving one entry per CDR3 protein. The sample includes 47,000 or so distinct CDR3 sequences, roughly 77% of them seen just once. From germline, CDR1 is MNHNS and CDR2 SASEGT. V gave up 5 bases and J gave up 8 bases, with 18 bases separating them. The CDR3 is 14 amino acids.

The TCR comes from a man in his forties or fifties with primary liver carcinoma and hepatitis B virus infection. The rearrangement links TRBV6-1 to TRBJ1-1; D may be TRBD1 (6 bases). Sequenced sample: liver tumor tissue from sampling region 3. As to subset: tumor region T3, left-lateral pole. The CDR3 sequence: CASSPTGKNMEAFF. DNA of the CDR3: TGTGCCAGCAGTCCCACAGGGAAGAACATGGAAGCTTTCTTT.